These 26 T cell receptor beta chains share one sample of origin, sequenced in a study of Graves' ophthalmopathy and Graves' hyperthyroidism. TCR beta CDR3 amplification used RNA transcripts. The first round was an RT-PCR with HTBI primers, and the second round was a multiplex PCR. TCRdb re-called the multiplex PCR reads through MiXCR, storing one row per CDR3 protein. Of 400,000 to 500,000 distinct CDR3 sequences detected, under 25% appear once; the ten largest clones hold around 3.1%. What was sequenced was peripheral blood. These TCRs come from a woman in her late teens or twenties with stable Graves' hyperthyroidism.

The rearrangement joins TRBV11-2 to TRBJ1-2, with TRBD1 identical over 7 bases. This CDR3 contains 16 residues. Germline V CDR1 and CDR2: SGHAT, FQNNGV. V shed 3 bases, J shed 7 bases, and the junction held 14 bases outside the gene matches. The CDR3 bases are TGTGCCAGCAGCTTTTTCTCCCAGGGGGTTCAAGGTGGCTACACCTTC. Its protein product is CASSFFSQGVQGGYTF.

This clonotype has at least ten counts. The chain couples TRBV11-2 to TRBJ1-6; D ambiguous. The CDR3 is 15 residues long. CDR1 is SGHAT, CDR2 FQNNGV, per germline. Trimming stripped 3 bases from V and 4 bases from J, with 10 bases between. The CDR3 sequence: CASSFIGSYNSPLHF. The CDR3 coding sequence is TGTGCCAGCAGCTTTATCGGCAGTTATAATTCACCCCTCCACTTT. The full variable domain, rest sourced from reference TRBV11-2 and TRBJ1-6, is EAGVAQSPRYKIIEKRQSVAFWCNPISGHATLYWYQQILGQGPKLLIQFQNNGVVDDSQLPKDRFSAERLKGVDSTLKIQPAKLEDSAVYLCASSFIGSYNSPLHFGNGTRLTVT.

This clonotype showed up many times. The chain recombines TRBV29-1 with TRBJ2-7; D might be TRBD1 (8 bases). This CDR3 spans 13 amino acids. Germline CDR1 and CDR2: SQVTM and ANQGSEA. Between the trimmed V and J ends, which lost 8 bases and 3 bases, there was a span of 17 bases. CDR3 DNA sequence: TGCAGCCACGGACAGGGAGGGATCTACGAGCAGTACTTC. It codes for CSHGQGGIYEQYF.

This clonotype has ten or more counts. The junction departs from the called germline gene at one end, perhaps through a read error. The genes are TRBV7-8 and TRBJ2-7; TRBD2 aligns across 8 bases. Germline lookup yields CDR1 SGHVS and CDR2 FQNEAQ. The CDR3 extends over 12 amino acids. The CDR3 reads CASSLGDGRAHF. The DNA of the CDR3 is TGTGCCAGCAGCTTAGGGGACGGGAGGGCTCACTTC.

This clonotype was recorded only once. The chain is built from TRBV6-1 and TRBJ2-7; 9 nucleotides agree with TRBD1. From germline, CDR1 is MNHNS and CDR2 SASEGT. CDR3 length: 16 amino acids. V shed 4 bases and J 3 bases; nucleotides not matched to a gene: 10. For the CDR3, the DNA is TGTGCCAGCAGTGGGCTCGGGGGGACAGGGAACTACGAGCAGTACTTC. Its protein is CASSGLGGTGNYEQYF.

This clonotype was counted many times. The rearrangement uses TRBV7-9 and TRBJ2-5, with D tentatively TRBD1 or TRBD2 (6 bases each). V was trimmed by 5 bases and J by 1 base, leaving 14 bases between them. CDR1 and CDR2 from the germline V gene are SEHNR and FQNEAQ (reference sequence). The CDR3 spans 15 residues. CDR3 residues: CASSPLGGGQETQYF. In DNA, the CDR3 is TGTGCCAGCAGCCCACTAGGAGGGGGCCAAGAGACCCAGTACTTC.

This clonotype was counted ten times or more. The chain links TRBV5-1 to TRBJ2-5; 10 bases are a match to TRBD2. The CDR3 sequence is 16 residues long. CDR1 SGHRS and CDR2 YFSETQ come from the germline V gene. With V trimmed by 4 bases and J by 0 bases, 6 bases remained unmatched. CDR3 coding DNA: TGCGCCAGCAGCCCAATAGCGGGAGGCCACCAAGAGACCCAGTACTTC. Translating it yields CASSPIAGGHQETQYF.

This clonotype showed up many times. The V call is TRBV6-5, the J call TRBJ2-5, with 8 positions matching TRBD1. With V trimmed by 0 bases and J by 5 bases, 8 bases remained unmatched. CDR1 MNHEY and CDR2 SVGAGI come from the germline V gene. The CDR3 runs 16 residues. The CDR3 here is CASSYSGRGQVETQYF. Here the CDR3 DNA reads TGTGCCAGCAGTTACTCTGGCAGGGGGCAGGTGGAGACCCAGTACTTC.

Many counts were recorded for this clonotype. The CDR3 DNA follows: TGCAGTGCTAACCGCGGGAATCAGCCCCAGCATTTT. Amino acids: CSANRGNQPQHF. This rearrangement joins TRBV20-1 to TRBJ1-5; D call uncertain. The CDR3 covers 12 residues. V shed 4 bases and J shed 4 bases, with 8 bases lying between them. Germline CDR1 reads DFQATT; CDR2 reads SNEGSKA (reference sequence).

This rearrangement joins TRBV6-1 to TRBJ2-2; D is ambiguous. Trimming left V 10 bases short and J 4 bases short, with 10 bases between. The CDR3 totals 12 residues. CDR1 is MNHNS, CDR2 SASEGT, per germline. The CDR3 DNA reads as TGTGCCACCGCCAGGCCCACCGGGGAGCTGTTTTTT. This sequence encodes CATARPTGELFF.

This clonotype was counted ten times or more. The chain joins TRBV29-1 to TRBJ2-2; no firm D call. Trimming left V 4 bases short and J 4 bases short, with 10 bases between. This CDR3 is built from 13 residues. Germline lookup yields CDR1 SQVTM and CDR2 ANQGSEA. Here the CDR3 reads CSVVRQATGELFF. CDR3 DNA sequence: TGCAGCGTTGTCAGGCAGGCCACCGGGGAGCTGTTTTTT.

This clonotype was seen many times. CDR3: CASSFEGTGSGSPLHF. As DNA, the CDR3 is TGTGCCAGCAGTTTCGAAGGGACAGGCTCTGGTTCACCCCTCCACTTT. The chain links TRBV12-3 or TRBV12-4 to TRBJ1-6; the match to TRBD1 covers 8 bases. The CDR3 loop spans 16 amino acids. V shed 3 bases and J 9 bases; nucleotides not matched to a gene: 10.

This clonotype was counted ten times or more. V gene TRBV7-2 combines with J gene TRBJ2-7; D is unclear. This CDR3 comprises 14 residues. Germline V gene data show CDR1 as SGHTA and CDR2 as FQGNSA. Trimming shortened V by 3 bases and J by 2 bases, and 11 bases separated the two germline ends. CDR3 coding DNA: TGTGCCAGCAGCTTCCAAAAAGGGACCTACGAGCAGTACTTC. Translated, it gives CASSFQKGTYEQYF.

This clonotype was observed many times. CDR3 amino acids: CASSFGQIYEQYF. The CDR3 nucleotides are TGTGCCAGCAGTTTTGGGCAGATCTACGAGCAGTACTTC. V and J are TRBV12-3 or TRBV12-4 and TRBJ2-7; D is uncertain. V lost 3 bases to trimming and J lost 3 bases, with 9 bases between them. The CDR3 runs 13 residues.

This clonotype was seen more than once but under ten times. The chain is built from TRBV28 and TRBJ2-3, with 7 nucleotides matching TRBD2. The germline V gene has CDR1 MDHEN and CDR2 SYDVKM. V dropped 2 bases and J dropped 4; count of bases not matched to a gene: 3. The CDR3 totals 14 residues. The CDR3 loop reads CASSLAGVSDTQYF. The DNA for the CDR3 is TGTGCCAGCAGTTTAGCGGGAGTATCAGATACGCAGTATTTT.

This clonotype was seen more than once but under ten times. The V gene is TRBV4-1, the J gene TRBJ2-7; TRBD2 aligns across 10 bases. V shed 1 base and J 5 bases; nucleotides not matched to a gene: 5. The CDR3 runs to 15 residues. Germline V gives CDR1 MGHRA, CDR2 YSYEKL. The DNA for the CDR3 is TGCGCCAGCAGCCAAGTCTCTAGCGGGAGCAACGAGCAGTACTTC. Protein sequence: CASSQVSSGSNEQYF.

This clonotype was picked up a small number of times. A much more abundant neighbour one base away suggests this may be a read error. CDR3 sequence reads: CASSIGGASRETKYF. In DNA form, the CDR3 reads TGTGCCAGCAGCATTGGAGGGGCCAGTAGGGAGACCAAGTACTTC. The V and J genes are TRBV12-3 or TRBV12-4 and TRBJ2-5; D is possibly TRBD2 (6 bases). The CDR3 spans 15 residues.

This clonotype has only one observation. The DNA for the CDR3 is TGTGCCAGCATCACCAGGGGAGGCACTGAAGCTTTCTTT. It codes for CASITRGGTEAFF. The chain links TRBV28 to TRBJ1-1; possible D gene TRBD1, 6 bases. This CDR3 spans 13 amino acids. Between the trimmed V and J ends, which lost 7 bases and 4 bases, there was a span of 13 bases. Germline assignment: CDR1 MDHEN and CDR2 SYDVKM.

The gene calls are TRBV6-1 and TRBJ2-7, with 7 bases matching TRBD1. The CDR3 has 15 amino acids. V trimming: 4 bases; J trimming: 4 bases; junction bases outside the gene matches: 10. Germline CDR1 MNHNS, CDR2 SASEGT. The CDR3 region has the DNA TGTGCCAGCAGTGCACAGACAGGGAAGGATTACGAGCAGTACTTC. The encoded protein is CASSAQTGKDYEQYF.

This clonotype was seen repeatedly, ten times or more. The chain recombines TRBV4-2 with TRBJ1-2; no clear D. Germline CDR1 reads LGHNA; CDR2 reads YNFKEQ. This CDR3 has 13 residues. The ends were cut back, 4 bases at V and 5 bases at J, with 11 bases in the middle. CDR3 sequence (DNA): TGTGCCAGCAGCCCCCCGGGCCAGTATGGCTACACCTTC. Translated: CASSPPGQYGYTF.

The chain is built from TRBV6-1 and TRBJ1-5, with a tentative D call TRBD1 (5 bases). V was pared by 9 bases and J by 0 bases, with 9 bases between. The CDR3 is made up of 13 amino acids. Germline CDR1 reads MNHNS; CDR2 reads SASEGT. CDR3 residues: CASDSDSNQPQHF. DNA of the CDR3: TGTGCCAGTGACAGCGATAGCAATCAGCCCCAGCATTTT.

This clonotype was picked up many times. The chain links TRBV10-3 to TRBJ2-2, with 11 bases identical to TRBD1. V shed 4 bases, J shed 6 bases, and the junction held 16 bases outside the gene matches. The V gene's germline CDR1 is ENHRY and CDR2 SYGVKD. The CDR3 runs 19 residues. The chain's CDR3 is CAISAWDRGIMGRAGELFF. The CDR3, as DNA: TGTGCCATCAGTGCCTGGGACAGGGGGATTATGGGTCGTGCCGGGGAGCTGTTTTTT.

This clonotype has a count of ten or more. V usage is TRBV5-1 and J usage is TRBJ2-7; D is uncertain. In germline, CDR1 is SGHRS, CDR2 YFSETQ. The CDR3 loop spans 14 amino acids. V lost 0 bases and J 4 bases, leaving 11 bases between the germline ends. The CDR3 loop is CASSLARLGYEQYF. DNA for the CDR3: TGCGCCAGCAGCTTGGCGCGGCTTGGGTACGAGCAGTACTTC.

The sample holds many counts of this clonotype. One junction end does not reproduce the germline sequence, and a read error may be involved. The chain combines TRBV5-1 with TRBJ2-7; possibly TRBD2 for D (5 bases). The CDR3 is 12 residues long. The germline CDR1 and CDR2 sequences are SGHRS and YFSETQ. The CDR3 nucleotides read TGTGCCAGCAGCTCCGGGGCCTACGAGCAGTACTTC. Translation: CASSSGAYEQYF.

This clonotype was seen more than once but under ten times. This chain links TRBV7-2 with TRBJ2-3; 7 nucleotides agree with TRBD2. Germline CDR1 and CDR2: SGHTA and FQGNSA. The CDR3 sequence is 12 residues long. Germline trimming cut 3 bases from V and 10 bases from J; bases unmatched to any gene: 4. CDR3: CASSFGGSAQYF. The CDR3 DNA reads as TGTGCCAGCAGCTTCGGCGGGAGCGCGCAGTATTTT.

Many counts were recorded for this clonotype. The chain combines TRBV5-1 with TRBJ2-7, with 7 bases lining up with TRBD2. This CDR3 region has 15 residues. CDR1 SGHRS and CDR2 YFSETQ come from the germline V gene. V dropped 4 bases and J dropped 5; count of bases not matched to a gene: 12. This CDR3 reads CASSPGGRIIDEQYF. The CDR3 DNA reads TGCGCCAGCAGCCCTGGCGGGAGAATCATCGACGAGCAGTACTTC.